Below are 15 T cell receptor beta chains sequenced from a single sample in a study of T cell responses to AZD1222 COVID-19 vaccine. The protocol was immunoSEQ multiplex PCR, while the TCRdb copy is restricted to in-frame clones and leaves out a portion. This sample has 45,000 to 50,000 clones, with 89% found just once. Source: peripheral blood, taken 28 days after the second AZD1222 dose. The receptor set was obtained from an adult who received the AZD1222 COVID-19 vaccine.

The V and J genes are TRBV29-1 and TRBJ2-7; the D gene could be TRBD1 or TRBD2 (7 bases each). This CDR3 region has 17 residues. The germline V gene has CDR1 SQVTM and CDR2 ANQGSEA. V lost 6 bases, J lost 0 bases, and 24 bases lay in between. The CDR3 coding sequence is TGCAGCGTCGAGGGGGGGAATGACAGGGAAAGCTCCTACGAGCAGTACTTC. Its translation is CSVEGGNDRESSYEQYF.

The V and J genes are TRBV28 and TRBJ2-5, with D tentatively TRBD1 (6 bases). Germline CDR1 is MDHEN and CDR2 is SYDVKM. CDR3 length: 13 amino acids. The germline V and J ends were trimmed by 6 bases and 5 bases, with 13 bases remaining between them. CDR3 bases: TGTGCCAGCAGGGCCGACAGGAGGGAGACCCAGTACTTC. Its protein is CASRADRRETQYF.

The sample holds a few counts of this clone. The rearrangement uses TRBV6-2 or TRBV6-3 and TRBJ2-7; TRBD2 matches 8 bases. Germline CDR1 and CDR2: MNHEY and SVGEGT. This CDR3 comprises 18 residues. Trimming took 4 bases from V and 5 from J; bases not matched to a gene: 19. This CDR3 reads CASSSSTSGYEIHHEQYF. CDR3 bases: TGTGCCAGCAGTTCATCCACTAGCGGCTACGAAATACACCACGAGCAGTACTTC.

The CDR3 sequence is CASSEAGLAGDEQYF. Here the CDR3 DNA reads TGTGCCAGCAGTGAAGCGGGCCTAGCGGGAGACGAGCAGTACTTC. The chain combines TRBV2 with TRBJ2-7, with 10 bases that match TRBD2. The trim removed 0 bases at V and 5 bases at J, leaving 4 bases unmatched. CDR1 SNHLY and CDR2 FYNNEI come from the germline V gene. CDR3 length: 15 residues. Full variable domain (rest looked up from reference TRBV2 and TRBJ2-7): EPEVTQTPSHQVTQMGQEVILRCVPISNHLYFYWYRQILGQKVEFLVSFYNNEISEKSEIFDDQFSVERPDGSNFTLKIRSTKLEDSAMYFCASSEAGLAGDEQYFGPGTRLTVT.

The chain links TRBV7-2 to TRBJ1-5; maybe TRBD1 (5 bases). V was pared by 2 bases and J by 0 bases, with 11 bases between. The CDR3 length is 16 residues. Germline V gene lookup returns CDR1 SGHTA and CDR2 FQGNSA. The CDR3 DNA reads TGTGCCAGCAGCTTAATGCCGGGGACTAGCAATCAGCCCCAGCATTTT. Protein: CASSLMPGTSNQPQHF.

The chain is built from TRBV6-5 and TRBJ1-2; tentatively, D is TRBD1 (5 bases). CDR1 MNHEY and CDR2 SVGAGI come from the germline V gene. The CDR3 has 14 residues. The V end lost 2 bases, the J end lost 3 bases, and 10 bases lay between the germline ends. The CDR3 sequence is CASSYDQGYYGYTF. CDR3 in DNA: TGTGCCAGCAGTTACGACCAGGGCTACTATGGCTACACCTTC.

The chain links TRBV4-1 to TRBJ1-6, with D hard to call. Germline V CDR1 and CDR2: MGHRA, YSYEKL. The length of the CDR3 is 16 residues. Trimming cost V 0 bases and J 0 bases, with 6 bases left between them. The CDR3 here is CASSQDPSSYNSPLHF. In DNA form, the CDR3 reads TGCGCCAGCAGCCAAGACCCGAGCTCCTATAATTCACCCCTCCACTTT.

The V gene is TRBV6-5, the J gene TRBJ1-4; D uncertain. Germline CDR1 is MNHEY and CDR2 is SVGAGI. The length of the CDR3 is 15 residues. V lost 4 bases, J lost 8 bases, and 17 bases lay in between. The CDR3 region is CASSSDRILGEKLFF. DNA for the CDR3: TGTGCCAGCAGTTCGGACCGGATCTTAGGGGAAAAACTGTTTTTT.

This clone was observed a handful of times. V gene TRBV5-1 combines with J gene TRBJ2-7; 9 bases line up with TRBD1. The CDR3 has 15 amino acids. Losses at the gene ends were 4 bases for V and 5 bases for J; bases not matched to a gene: 10. Germline assignment: CDR1 SGHRS and CDR2 YFSETQ. The CDR3 DNA reads as TGCGCCAGCAGCCTCTCCGGGACAGGGCGCCACGAGCAGTACTTC. It is translated as CASSLSGTGRHEQYF.

This clone has just one count. The CDR3 here is CASSMDRADQPQHF. DNA of the CDR3: TGTGCCAGCAGCATGGACAGGGCGGATCAGCCCCAGCATTTT. The chain employs TRBV5-5 and TRBJ1-5, with 8 bases identical to TRBD1. Germline CDR1 SGHKS, CDR2 YYEKEE (reference sequence). This CDR3 has 14 residues. Unmatched junction bases numbered 5, after V lost 4 bases and J lost 5 bases.

In its sample, this clone was seen a few times. Here the CDR3 reads CASSRGLSYEQYF. In DNA form, the CDR3 reads TGTGCCAGTAGTAGGGGACTGTCCTACGAGCAGTACTTC. The gene calls are TRBV19 and TRBJ2-7; possibly TRBD2 for D (6 bases). Germline assignment: CDR1 LNHDA and CDR2 SQIVND (reference sequence). V dropped 4 bases and J dropped 1 base, with 8 bases sitting between them. The CDR3 consists of 13 residues.

In this sample, this clone turned up a few times. In nucleotides, the CDR3 is TGTGCCAGCAGGCAGGATCCGTCCTACGAGCAGTACTTC. This translates into CASRQDPSYEQYF. The gene calls are TRBV12-3 or TRBV12-4 and TRBJ2-7; D is unresolved. This CDR3 has 13 residues. V lost 6 bases and J 1 base, leaving 10 bases between the germline ends.

The chain joins TRBV18 to TRBJ1-5; D gene uncertain. CDR3 length: 14 residues. Trimming took 1 base from V and 5 from J, leaving 9 bases between them. Germline loops: CDR1 KGHSH, CDR2 LQKENI. CDR3 protein: CASSPQEVYQPQHF. CDR3 in DNA: TGTGCCAGCTCACCACAGGAGGTGTATCAGCCCCAGCATTTT.

This chain joins TRBV5-1 and TRBJ1-2; possible D gene TRBD1, 5 bases. This CDR3 is 17 amino acids long. Germline values: CDR1 SGHRS, CDR2 YFSETQ. The V end lost 2 bases, the J end lost 6 bases, and 23 bases lay between the germline ends. Here the CDR3 reads CASSFQPGRSSLNGYTF. CDR3 coding DNA: TGCGCCAGCAGCTTCCAACCGGGACGGAGTTCTTTAAATGGCTACACCTTC.

The chain carries TRBV5-4 and TRBJ2-1; 11 bases are a match to TRBD1. CDR1 and CDR2 (germline): SGHNT, YYREEE (reference sequence). J lost 5 bases, V lost 5 bases, and 6 bases had no gene match. This CDR3 has 15 residues. In DNA, the CDR3 is TGTGCCAGCAGGCCGGGACAGGGGGGGGACAATGAGCAGTTCTTC. As protein: CASRPGQGGDNEQFF.